This TCR beta chain was sequenced for a study of PD-1 blockade in classical Hodgkin lymphoma. Findings of the study overall: Compared with healthy donors, newly diagnosed patients reportedly showed lower baseline TCR diversity.

Profiling relied on immunoSEQ multiplex PCR, and the TCRdb table lists in-frame clones only, not all of them. The sample includes about 21,000 clones, around 74% of them seen just once. The CDR3 runs to 13 residues. V shed 7 bases and J shed 0 bases, with 12 bases lying between them. The germline V gene has CDR1 SQVTM and CDR2 ANQGSEA. Indicated time point: cycle 4 day 1 (C4D1), after five to seven weeks of nivolumab. Autologous stem cell transplantation was followed by relapse in every patient, and brentuximab vedotin exposure varied. The CD4+ T cells used were purified from thawed PBMCs through magnetic negative selection. Complete response, partial response or progressive disease was recorded as best response. The sample holds a few counts of this clone. No antigen is known for it.

The source was CD4+ T cells from blood, collected before the fourth cycle of nivolumab. V usage is TRBV29-1 and J usage is TRBJ1-1; no clear D. The receptor was isolated from a human donor with classical Hodgkin lymphoma. CDR3 protein: CSGRTELNTEAFF. In nucleotides, the CDR3 is TGCAGCGGCCGGACTGAGCTGAACACTGAAGCTTTCTTT. Using reference TRBV29-1 and TRBJ1-1 for the parts outside the CDR3, the full variable domain is SAVISQKPSRDICQRGTSLTIQCQVDSQVTMMFWYRQQPGQSLTLIATANQGSEATYESGFVIDKFPISRPNLTFSTLTVSNMSPEDSSIYLCSGRTELNTEAFFGQGTRLTVV.